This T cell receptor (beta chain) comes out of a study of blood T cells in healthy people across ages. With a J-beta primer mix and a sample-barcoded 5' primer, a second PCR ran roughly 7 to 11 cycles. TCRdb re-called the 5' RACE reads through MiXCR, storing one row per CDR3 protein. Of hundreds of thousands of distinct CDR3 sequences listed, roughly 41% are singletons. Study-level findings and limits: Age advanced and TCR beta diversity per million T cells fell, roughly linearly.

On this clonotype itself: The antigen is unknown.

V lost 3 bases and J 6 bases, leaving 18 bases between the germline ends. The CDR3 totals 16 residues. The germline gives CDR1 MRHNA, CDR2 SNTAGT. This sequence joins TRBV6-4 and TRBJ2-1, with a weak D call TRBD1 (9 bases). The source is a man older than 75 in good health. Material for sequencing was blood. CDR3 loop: CASSDSGTGRRNEQFF. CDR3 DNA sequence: TGTGCCAGCAGTGATAGCGGGACAGGGAGACGCAATGAGCAGTTCTTC.